The next 26 T cell receptor beta chains were all read from a single sample in a study of control samples from healthy donors and cancer patients. Assay: immunoSEQ multiplex PCR; the TCRdb copy retains only in-frame clones and omits some. Of fewer than 200,000 clones detected, 90% appear once; the ten largest clones hold 1.3% to 1.5%. The sample comprised blood. Every receptor here comes from a woman aged 50 to 60 in good health.

The chain employs TRBV5-4 and TRBJ2-5, with 7 bases identical to TRBD2. Germline CDR1 SGHNT, CDR2 YYREEE (reference sequence). V lost 4 bases to trimming and J lost 5 bases; unmatched junction nucleotides: 14. This CDR3 has 16 amino acids. The DNA for the CDR3 is TGTGCCAGCAGCGCCGAACCTGGCGGGAGAGGTGAGACCCAGTACTTC. Protein sequence: CASSAEPGGRGETQYF.

The chain carries TRBV7-9 and TRBJ1-1, with a weak D call TRBD1 (5 bases). The germline CDR1 and CDR2 sequences are SEHNR and FQNEAQ (reference sequence). With 0 bases removed from V and 8 bases from J, the gap between germline ends came to 10 bases. There are 13 residues in the CDR3. The CDR3 is CASSLAWDGEAFF. CDR3 DNA: TGTGCCAGCAGCTTAGCCTGGGACGGCGAAGCTTTCTTT.

V gene TRBV6-5 combines with J gene TRBJ2-3; 8 bases are a match to TRBD2. The CDR3 length is 16 residues. Per germline, CDR1 MNHEY and CDR2 SVGAGI. V dropped 2 bases and J dropped 2; count of bases not matched to a gene: 6. CDR3 region: CASSYVRGGPTDTQYF. The CDR3 bases are TGTGCCAGCAGTTACGTCCGGGGGGGACCCACAGATACGCAGTATTTT.

The rearrangement uses TRBV14 and TRBJ1-6, with no clear D. The germline gives CDR1 SGHDN, CDR2 FVKESK. The CDR3 contains 14 residues. The V end lost 2 bases, the J end lost 9 bases, and 11 bases lay between the germline ends. CDR3 DNA: TGTGCCAGCAGCCAAACGACCCTGAGTTCACCCCTCCACTTT. As protein: CASSQTTLSSPLHF.

The chain has TRBV4-3 and TRBJ1-5, with D uncertain. V lost 0 bases and J 6 bases, leaving 3 bases between the germline ends. This CDR3 comprises 12 residues. CDR1 and CDR2 (germline): LGHNA, YSLEER. CDR3 sequence: CASSQDGQPQHF. As DNA, the CDR3 is TGCGCCAGCAGCCAAGATGGTCAGCCCCAGCATTTT.

V is TRBV2 and J is TRBJ1-2, with D perhaps matching TRBD1 (6 bases). Germline-derived CDR1 and CDR2 are SNHLY and FYNNEI. The CDR3 is 13 residues long. The V gene lost 4 bases and the J gene lost 5 bases, with 11 bases spanning the gap. The CDR3 protein is CASSGQGGYGYTF. CDR3 nucleotide sequence: TGTGCCAGCAGTGGCCAAGGGGGGTATGGCTACACCTTC.

The chain links TRBV24-1 to TRBJ2-1; no definite D call. Germline V gene data show CDR1 as KGHDR and CDR2 as SFDVKD. Trimming removed 4 bases from V and 6 bases from J, with 6 bases in between. The CDR3 covers 12 residues. The CDR3, as DNA: TGTGCCACCAGTGAATATCCCAATGAGCAGTTCTTC. It yields the protein CATSEYPNEQFF.

The chain is built from TRBV6-5 and TRBJ2-1; D call uncertain. Germline values: CDR1 MNHEY, CDR2 SVGAGI. The CDR3 has 15 amino acids. Trimming took 4 bases from V and 4 from J, leaving 14 bases between them. The CDR3 bases are TGTGCCAGCAGTTTCAGCGATCGTGGGTACAATGAGCAGTTCTTC. As protein: CASSFSDRGYNEQFF.

This clone was found a few times. The rearrangement uses TRBV7-2 and TRBJ2-7; no definite D call. The germline gives CDR1 SGHTA, CDR2 FQGNSA. This CDR3 has 12 residues. The V end lost 0 bases, the J end lost 4 bases, and 4 bases lay between the germline ends. CDR3 sequence: CASSLAFYEQYF. CDR3 nucleotides: TGTGCCAGCAGCTTAGCGTTTTACGAGCAGTACTTC.

V is TRBV3-1 (or the pseudogene TRBV3-2) and J is TRBJ1-6, with D uncertain. Germline CDR1 is LGHDT and CDR2 is YNNKEL (reference sequence). The length of the CDR3 is 14 residues. V gave up 1 base and J gave up 7 bases, with 8 bases separating them. The CDR3 sequence is CASSQAAGNSPLHF. The CDR3, as DNA: TGTGCCAGCAGCCAAGCGGCAGGCAATTCACCCCTCCACTTT.

The V call is TRBV28, the J call TRBJ1-4, with a possible D match to TRBD1 (6 bases). Germline V lookup: CDR1 MDHEN, CDR2 SYDVKM. V dropped 2 bases and J dropped 8 bases, with 15 bases sitting between them. This CDR3 comprises 15 residues. CDR3 DNA sequence: TGTGCCAGCAGTTTAATCGGGGGGCGCGGCGAAAAACTGTTTTTT. It yields the protein CASSLIGGRGEKLFF. The full variable domain, completed using reference TRBV28 and TRBJ1-4, is DVKVTQSSRYLVKRTGEKVFLECVQDMDHENMFWYRQDPGLGLRLIYFSYDVKMKEKGDIPEGYSVSREKKERFSLILESASTNQTSMYLCASSLIGGRGEKLFFGSGTQLSVL.

The chain employs TRBV7-7 and TRBJ2-3; perhaps D is TRBD1 or TRBD2 (7 bases each). The germline V and J ends were trimmed by 5 bases and 5 bases, with 14 bases remaining between them. The CDR3 covers 14 residues. Germline V gene data show CDR1 as SSHAT and CDR2 as FNYEAQ (reference sequence). The CDR3 DNA follows: TGTGCCAGCAGCCAGGGGGGGCCAAGAGATACGCAGTATTTT. It translates to CASSQGGPRDTQYF.

J is TRBJ1-6 and V is TRBV5-6; TRBD1 aligns across 10 bases. The CDR3 is 16 residues long. Unmatched junction bases numbered 9, after V lost 5 bases and J lost 7 bases. Germline lookup yields CDR1 SGHDT and CDR2 YYEEEE. The DNA for the CDR3 is TGTGCCAGCAGACCAGAGGGACAGGGGAACAATTCACCCCTCCACTTT. Protein: CASRPEGQGNNSPLHF.

The chain uses TRBV18 and TRBJ2-2; D not certain. From germline, CDR1 is KGHSH and CDR2 LQKENI. The CDR3 sequence is 13 residues long. V was clipped by 6 bases and J by 2 bases, with 7 bases between them. The CDR3 sequence: CASSPINTGELFF. As DNA, the CDR3 is TGTGCCAGCTCCCCGATAAACACCGGGGAGCTGTTTTTT.

This rearrangement joins TRBV7-9 to TRBJ2-2, with D possibly being TRBD2 (7 bases). The CDR3 extends over 15 amino acids. The germline V gene encodes CDR1 SEHNR and CDR2 FQNEAQ (reference sequence). Trimming cost V 4 bases and J 4 bases, with 13 bases left between them. The CDR3 is CASSSVGGLTGELFF. The CDR3 DNA is TGTGCCAGCAGCTCCGTCGGGGGGCTCACCGGGGAGCTGTTTTTT.

This sequence joins TRBV18 and TRBJ1-1; TRBD1 is a possible D gene (5 bases). CDR3 length equals 14 residues. V lost 5 bases and J lost 4, with 14 bases in between. The V gene's germline CDR1 is KGHSH and CDR2 LQKENI. DNA of the CDR3: TGTGCCAGCTCAATCGGGGCCTCGAGCACTGAAGCTTTCTTT. Amino acids: CASSIGASSTEAFF.

The chain links TRBV10-3 to TRBJ2-3, with 10 bases matching TRBD1. The CDR3 contains 17 residues. The germline gives CDR1 ENHRY, CDR2 SYGVKD. Trimming cost V 4 bases and J 1 base; bases outside gene matches: 8. In DNA, the CDR3 is TGTGCCATCAGTGGGTTGTCCGGGACAGGGGGCACAGATACGCAGTATTTT. It codes for CAISGLSGTGGTDTQYF.

V is TRBV6-5 and J is TRBJ1-2; TRBD1 matches at 12 bases. Looked up from germline, CDR1 is MNHEY and CDR2 is SVGAGI. Trimming at V came to 6 bases and at J to 4 bases, leaving 6 bases not matched to a gene. The CDR3 totals 15 residues. For the CDR3, the DNA is TGTGCCAGCAGCCTGGGGGGACAGGGGGCCTATGGCTACACCTTC. As protein: CASSLGGQGAYGYTF.

The gene calls are TRBV7-2 and TRBJ2-4; D is undetermined. Germline V gives CDR1 SGHTA, CDR2 FQGNSA. This CDR3 region has 14 residues. V dropped 5 bases and J dropped 4 bases, with 12 bases sitting between them. CDR3 bases: TGTGCCAGCAGCCCCCCAGGCCTAAAAAACATTCAGTACTTC. This encodes CASSPPGLKNIQYF. Complete variable domain (other parts from reference TRBV7-2 and TRBJ2-4): GAGVSQSPSNKVTEKGKDVELRCDPISGHTALYWYRQSLGQGLEFLIYFQGNSAPDKSGLPSDRFSAERTGGSVSTLTIQRTQQEDSAVYLCASSPPGLKNIQYFGAGTRLSVL.

The chain is built from TRBV4-1 and TRBJ1-4; maybe TRBD1 (5 bases). The CDR3 length is 18 residues. Germline CDR1 MGHRA, CDR2 YSYEKL. V was shortened by 4 bases and J by 0 bases, with 18 bases between the two germline ends. CDR3 sequence (DNA): TGCGCCAGCAGCCTCAGGACGGGGGAGCGGACAACTAATGAAAAACTGTTTTTT. As protein: CASSLRTGERTTNEKLFF.

The V gene is TRBV11-2, the J gene TRBJ2-3; possibly TRBD2 for D (6 bases). Germline V gives CDR1 SGHAT, CDR2 FQNNGV. Trimming pared 5 bases from V and 2 bases from J, leaving 17 bases between. This CDR3 region has 16 residues. The CDR3 is CASSASRGRLTDTQYF. CDR3 nucleotide sequence: TGTGCCAGCAGCGCCAGCCGGGGGAGGCTCACAGATACGCAGTATTTT.

The chain joins TRBV5-4 to TRBJ2-5; D is perhaps TRBD1 or TRBD2 (6 bases each). The CDR3 has 14 residues. Germline assignment: CDR1 SGHNT and CDR2 YYREEE (reference sequence). V shed 4 bases and J shed 3 bases, with 13 bases lying between them. The chain's CDR3 is CASSPGAGKETQYF. CDR3 sequence (DNA): TGTGCCAGCAGCCCGGGGGCGGGAAAAGAGACCCAGTACTTC.

Here the CDR3 DNA reads TGTGCCAGCAGGCCACAGAATGAAGCTTTCTTT. This encodes CASRPQNEAFF. J is TRBJ1-1 and V is TRBV7-2; D uncertain. Germline CDR1 SGHTA, CDR2 FQGNSA. There are 11 residues in the CDR3. Deletions cut 6 bases from V and 7 bases from J, with 9 bases between.

This chain uses TRBV28 with TRBJ2-7; D not resolved. The germline gives CDR1 MDHEN, CDR2 SYDVKM. This CDR3 has 14 residues. Trimming left V 2 bases short and J 5 bases short, with 13 bases between. The CDR3: CASSLGSGLDEQYF. Written as DNA, the CDR3 is TGTGCCAGCAGTTTAGGGTCCGGATTGGACGAGCAGTACTTC.

The V and J genes are TRBV5-1 and TRBJ1-1; D is possibly TRBD1 (5 bases). This CDR3 has 13 amino acids. V lost 4 bases and J 0 bases, leaving 7 bases between the germline ends. Germline assignment: CDR1 SGHRS and CDR2 YFSETQ. CDR3 amino acids: CASSPGLNTEAFF. DNA for the CDR3: TGCGCCAGCAGCCCAGGGTTGAACACTGAAGCTTTCTTT. Using reference TRBV5-1 and TRBJ1-1 for the parts outside the CDR3, the full variable domain is KAGVTQTPRYLIKTRGQQVTLSCSPISGHRSVSWYQQTPGQGLQFLFEYFSETQRNKGNFPGRFSGRQFSNSRSEMNVSTLELGDSALYLCASSPGLNTEAFFGQGTRLTVV.

The chain's CDR3 is CASSLGGGETQYF. CDR3 sequence (DNA): TGTGCCAGCAGTTTAGGTGGGGGAGAGACCCAGTACTTC. The gene calls are TRBV28 and TRBJ2-5; either TRBD1 or TRBD2 may fit D (5 bases each). This CDR3 region has 13 residues. Trimming took off 2 bases at V and 4 bases at J, with 8 bases between the two ends. CDR1 and CDR2 from the germline V gene are MDHEN and SYDVKM.